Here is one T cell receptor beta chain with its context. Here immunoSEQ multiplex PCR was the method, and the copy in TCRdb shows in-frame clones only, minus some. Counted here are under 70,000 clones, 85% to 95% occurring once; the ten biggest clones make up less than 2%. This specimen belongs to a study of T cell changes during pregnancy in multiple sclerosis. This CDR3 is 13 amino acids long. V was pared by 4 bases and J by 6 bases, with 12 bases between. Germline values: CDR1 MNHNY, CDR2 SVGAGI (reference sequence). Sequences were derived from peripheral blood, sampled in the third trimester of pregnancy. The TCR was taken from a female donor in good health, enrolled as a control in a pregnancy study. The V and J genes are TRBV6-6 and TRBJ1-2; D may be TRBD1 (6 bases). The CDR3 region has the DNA TGTGCCAGCAGTTTACCGGGACAAGATGGCTACACCTTC. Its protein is CASSLPGQDGYTF.